A selection of T cell receptor beta chains follows, all from one sample in a study of T cell changes during pregnancy in multiple sclerosis. Data came from immunoSEQ multiplex PCR; TCRdb stores just in-frame clones and leaves some out. This table holds 88,000 or so clones, 92% found once. This specimen was peripheral blood, taken before pregnancy. The receptors come from a female donor with multiple sclerosis, enrolled in a pregnancy study. Each CDR3 is given with its conserved first and last residue. The D gene is left open where the match is weak. Where a row states a size, it is once, few, many or the class of an expanded clone; other rows omit it.

d_gene,v_gene,abundance,j_gene,CDR3nt,CDR3aa
NA,TRBV6-5,NA,TRBJ1-1,TGTGCCAGCAGTCAGGACCTGGGGGGCACTGAAGCTTTCTTT,CASSQDLGGTEAFF
NA,TRBV6-5,NA,TRBJ1-1,TGTGCCAGCAGTTACTCGAACAGGAACACTGAAGCTTTCTTT,CASSYSNRNTEAFF
NA,TRBV25-1,NA,TRBJ2-3,TGTGCCAGCACTATTCCTGGCACAGATACGCAGTATTTT,CASTIPGTDTQYF
TRBD2,TRBV7-9,NA,TRBJ2-1,TGTGCCAGCAGCTTAGAGGGACTAGCGAGCAATGAGCAGTTCTTC,CASSLEGLASNEQFF
TRBD2,TRBV15,NA,TRBJ2-2,TGTGCCACCGGGACGGGGACTAGCGGGGGGGACACCGGGGAGCTGTTTTTT,CATGTGTSGGDTGELFF
NA,TRBV2,NA,TRBJ1-5,TGTGCCAGCAGCCTAAACCTTGTCAGCAATCAGCCCCAGCATTTT,CASSLNLVSNQPQHF
NA,TRBV5-1,few,TRBJ1-3,TGCGCCAGCAGCTCGGACATCGTCTCTGGAAACACCATATATTTT,CASSSDIVSGNTIYF
NA,TRBV5-1,NA,TRBJ1-6,TGCGCCAGCAGGACGGAGAGCTCCTATAATTCACCCCTCCACTTT,CASRTESSYNSPLHF
NA,TRBV6-5,NA,TRBJ1-2,TGTGCCAGCAGTCCGGGGGGGGCGCATGGCTACACCTTC,CASSPGGAHGYTF
TRBD1,TRBV6-5,NA,TRBJ1-4,TGTGCCAGCAGTGGACAGGGGGGCCTGAATGAAAAACTGTTTTTT,CASSGQGGLNEKLFF
TRBD2,TRBV4-1,NA,TRBJ2-7,TGCGCCAGCAGCCAGCTAGCGGGGGATACCTACGAGCAGTACTTC,CASSQLAGDTYEQYF
NA,TRBV6-8,NA,TRBJ2-3,TGTGCCAGCAGTTACGGGTGGCAGGGTGGGAACACAGATACGCAGTATTTT,CASSYGWQGGNTDTQYF
TRBD2,TRBV9,NA,TRBJ2-1,TGTGCCAGCAGCGGTAGCGGGGGGGCAATTGTAGGCTCCTACAATGAGCAGTTCTTC,CASSGSGGAIVGSYNEQFF
NA,TRBV6-5,NA,TRBJ1-2,TGTGCCAGCAGCACGGTTGGACAGTACAACTATGGCTACACCTTC,CASSTVGQYNYGYTF
TRBD1,TRBV6-1,NA,TRBJ2-7,TGTGCCAGCATTAGGACAGGGGGGGCCTTTGAGCAGTACTTC,CASIRTGGAFEQYF
TRBD1,TRBV2,NA,TRBJ1-4,TGTGCCAGCAGAGCCTGGACAGGGGGAAATGAAAAACTGTTTTTT,CASRAWTGGNEKLFF